These 6 T cell receptor beta chains originate from one sample sequenced in a study of cytomegalovirus exposure and HLA in healthy donors. PCR used 60 Vbeta primers and 13 Jbeta primers. Using immunoSEQ multiplex PCR, the repertoire was profiled, and TCRdb retains in-frame clones only, with some absent. The top ten hold over 1.1% of the sample, which has approximately 160,000 clones, around 72% seen once. The sequenced material came from PBMCs. Receptor source: a man in his late teens or twenties in good health and CMV-seronegative.

Only one count was recorded for this clone. The chain carries TRBV9 and TRBJ2-5; 15 positions agree with TRBD2. CDR1 and CDR2 (germline): SGDLS, YYNGEE. V was clipped by 0 bases and J by 1 base; unmatched bases: 4. This CDR3 region has 18 residues. The CDR3: CASSVGTSGRVAQETQYF. In nucleotides, the CDR3 is TGTGCCAGCAGCGTAGGGACTAGCGGGAGGGTCGCCCAAGAGACCCAGTACTTC.

This clone was found a few times. CDR3 DNA: TGTGCCAGCAGCGACCTAGGGGGCGCGATCACCGGGGAGCTGTTTTTT. This gives the protein CASSDLGGAITGELFF. The V gene is TRBV2, the J gene TRBJ2-2; 7 bases line up with TRBD1. CDR1 is SNHLY, CDR2 FYNNEI, per germline. This CDR3 is built from 16 residues. V gave up 6 bases and J gave up 4 bases; unmatched junction bases: 11.

This clone was recorded only once. This chain uses TRBV4-1 with TRBJ1-5; D possibly corresponds to TRBD1 (6 bases). Per germline, CDR1 MGHRA and CDR2 YSYEKL. There are 15 residues in the CDR3. The ends were cut back, 1 base at V and 5 bases at J, with 12 bases in the middle. CDR3 DNA sequence: TGCGCCAGCAGCCAAGTTACAGCAGGGGATCAGCCCCAGCATTTT. Its translation: CASSQVTAGDQPQHF.

This clone was seen just once. The V and J genes are TRBV27 and TRBJ1-2, with a weak D call TRBD1 (5 bases). Per the germline V gene, CDR1 is MNHEY and CDR2 is SMNVEV (reference sequence). The CDR3 has 13 amino acids. Trimming removed 9 bases at V and 4 bases at J, with 15 bases between. CDR3: CASSRGGGYGYTF. The CDR3 DNA is TGTGCCAGTAGCCGCGGGGGGGGCTATGGCTACACCTTC.

CDR3: CASRDGQEDNYGYTF. The CDR3 DNA is TGTGCCAGTAGAGACGGACAGGAAGATAACTATGGCTACACCTTC. The chain links TRBV19 to TRBJ1-2; 7 bases fit TRBD1. Germline values: CDR1 LNHDA, CDR2 SQIVND (reference sequence). This CDR3 contains 15 residues. Trimming removed 6 bases from V and 1 base from J; junction bases left unmatched: 8.

The gene calls are TRBV9 and TRBJ2-2, with D tentatively TRBD2 (5 bases). The V end was cut by 0 bases, the J end by 6 bases, with 6 bases between. Germline V gene sequence: CDR1 SGDLS, CDR2 YYNGEE. CDR3 length equals 13 residues. The CDR3 is CASSVGLPGELFF. DNA for the CDR3: TGTGCCAGCAGCGTAGGACTACCCGGGGAGCTGTTTTTT.